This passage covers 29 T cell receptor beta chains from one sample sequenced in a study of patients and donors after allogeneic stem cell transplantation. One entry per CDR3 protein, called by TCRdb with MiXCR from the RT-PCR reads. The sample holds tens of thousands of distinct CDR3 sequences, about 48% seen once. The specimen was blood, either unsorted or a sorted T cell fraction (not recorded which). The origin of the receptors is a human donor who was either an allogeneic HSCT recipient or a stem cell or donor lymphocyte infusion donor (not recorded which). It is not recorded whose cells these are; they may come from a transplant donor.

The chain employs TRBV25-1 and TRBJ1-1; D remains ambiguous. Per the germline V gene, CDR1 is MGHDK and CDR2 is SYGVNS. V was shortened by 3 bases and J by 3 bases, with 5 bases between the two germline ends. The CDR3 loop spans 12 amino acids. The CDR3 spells CASSDRYTEAFF. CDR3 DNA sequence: TGTGCCAGCAGTGACAGGTACACTGAAGCTTTCTTT.

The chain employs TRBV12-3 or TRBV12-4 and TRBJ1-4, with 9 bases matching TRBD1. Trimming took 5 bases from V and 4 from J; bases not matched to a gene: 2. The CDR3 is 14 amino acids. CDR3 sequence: CASSTGQGNEKLFF. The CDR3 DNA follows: TGTGCCAGCAGTACGGGACAGGGTAATGAAAAACTGTTTTTT.

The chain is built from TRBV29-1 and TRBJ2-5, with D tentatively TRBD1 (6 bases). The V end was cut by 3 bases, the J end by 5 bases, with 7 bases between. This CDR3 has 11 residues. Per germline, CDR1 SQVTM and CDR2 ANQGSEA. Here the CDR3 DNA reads TGCAGCGTTGATCAGGGGGAGACCCAGTACTTC. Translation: CSVDQGETQYF.

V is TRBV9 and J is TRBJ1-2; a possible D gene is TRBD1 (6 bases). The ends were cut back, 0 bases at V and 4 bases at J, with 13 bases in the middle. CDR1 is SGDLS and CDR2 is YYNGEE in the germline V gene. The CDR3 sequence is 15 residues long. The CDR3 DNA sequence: TGTGCCAGCAGCGTAGTACCAGGGGATCCCTATGGCTACACCTTC. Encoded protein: CASSVVPGDPYGYTF.

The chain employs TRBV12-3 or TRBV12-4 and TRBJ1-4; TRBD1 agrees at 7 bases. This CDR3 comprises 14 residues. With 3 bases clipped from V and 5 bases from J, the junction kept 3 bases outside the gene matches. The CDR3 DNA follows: TGTGCCAGCAGTTTCAGGGGGGGCAATGAAAAACTGTTTTTT. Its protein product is CASSFRGGNEKLFF.

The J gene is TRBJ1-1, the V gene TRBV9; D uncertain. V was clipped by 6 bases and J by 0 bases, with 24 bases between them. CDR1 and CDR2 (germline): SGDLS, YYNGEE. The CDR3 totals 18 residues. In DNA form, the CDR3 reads TGTGCCAGCACCCGAAAGTGGGAGCCGGGAAACATGAACACTGAAGCTTTCTTT. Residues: CASTRKWEPGNMNTEAFF.

CDR3: CASRLRGARAFF. The CDR3 DNA is TGCGCCAGCAGGCTCCGGGGGGCTCGAGCTTTCTTT. The V and J genes are TRBV5-1 and TRBJ1-1, with D perhaps matching TRBD1 (6 bases). This CDR3 has 12 residues. V was shortened by 5 bases and J by 10 bases, with 15 bases between the two germline ends. Germline V gene data show CDR1 as SGHRS and CDR2 as YFSETQ.

The CDR3 sequence: CASRDLTGDTEAFF. In DNA, the CDR3 is TGTGCCAGCAGAGACCTCACAGGTGACACTGAAGCTTTCTTT. J is TRBJ1-1 and V is TRBV6-6, with D perhaps TRBD1 (5 bases). The V end lost 6 bases, the J end lost 3 bases, and 14 bases lay between the germline ends. Germline V gene lookup returns CDR1 MNHNY and CDR2 SVGAGI (reference sequence). The CDR3 spans 14 residues.

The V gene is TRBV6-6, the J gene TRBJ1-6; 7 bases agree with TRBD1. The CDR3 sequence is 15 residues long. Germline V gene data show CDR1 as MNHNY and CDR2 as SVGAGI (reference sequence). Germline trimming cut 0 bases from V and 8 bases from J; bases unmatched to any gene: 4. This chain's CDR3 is CASSYSGTEYSPLHF. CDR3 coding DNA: TGTGCCAGCAGTTACTCTGGGACAGAGTATTCACCCCTCCACTTT.

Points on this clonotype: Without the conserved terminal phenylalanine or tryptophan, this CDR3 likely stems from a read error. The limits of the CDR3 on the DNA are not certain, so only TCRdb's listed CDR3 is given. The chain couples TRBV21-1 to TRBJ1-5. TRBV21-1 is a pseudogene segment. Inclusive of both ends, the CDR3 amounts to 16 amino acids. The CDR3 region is CASSKEDRKDVQPQHL.

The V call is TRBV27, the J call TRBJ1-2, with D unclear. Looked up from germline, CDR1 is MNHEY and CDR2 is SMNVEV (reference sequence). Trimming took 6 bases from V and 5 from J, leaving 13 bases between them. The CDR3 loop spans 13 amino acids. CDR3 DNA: TGTGCCAGCAGCTTCCCCACCGGTTATGGCTACACCTTC. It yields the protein CASSFPTGYGYTF.

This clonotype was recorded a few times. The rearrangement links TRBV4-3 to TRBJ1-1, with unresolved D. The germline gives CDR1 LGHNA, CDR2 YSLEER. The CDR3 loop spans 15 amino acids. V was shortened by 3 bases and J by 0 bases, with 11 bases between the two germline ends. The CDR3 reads CASSQVPPMNTEAFF. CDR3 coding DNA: TGCGCCAGCAGCCAGGTACCACCAATGAACACTGAAGCTTTCTTT.

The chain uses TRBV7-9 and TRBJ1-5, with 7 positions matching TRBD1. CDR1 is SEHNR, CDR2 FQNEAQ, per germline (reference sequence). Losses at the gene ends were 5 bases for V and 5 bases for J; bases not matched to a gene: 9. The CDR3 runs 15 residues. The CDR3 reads CASSQTGVADQPQHF. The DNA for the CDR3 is TGTGCCAGCAGCCAAACAGGGGTTGCCGATCAGCCCCAGCATTTT.

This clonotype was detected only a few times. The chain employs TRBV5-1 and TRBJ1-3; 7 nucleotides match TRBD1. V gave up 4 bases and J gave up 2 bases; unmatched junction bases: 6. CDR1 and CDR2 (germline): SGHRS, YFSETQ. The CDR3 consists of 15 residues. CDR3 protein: CASSATGTTGNTIYF. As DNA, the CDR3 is TGCGCCAGCAGCGCGACAGGGACGACTGGAAACACCATATATTTT.

The CDR3: CASSHGTGTEPQHF. The CDR3 region has the DNA TGCGCCAGCAGCCACGGGACAGGGACGGAGCCCCAGCATTTT. The chain links TRBV5-1 to TRBJ1-5, with 9 positions matching TRBD1. J lost 8 bases, V lost 4 bases, and 7 bases had no gene match. The CDR3 extends over 14 amino acids. Germline CDR1 reads SGHRS; CDR2 reads YFSETQ.

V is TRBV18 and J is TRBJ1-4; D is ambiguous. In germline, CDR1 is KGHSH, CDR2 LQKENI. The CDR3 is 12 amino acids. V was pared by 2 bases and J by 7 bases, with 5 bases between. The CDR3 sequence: CASSPAPEKLFF. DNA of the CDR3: TGTGCCAGCTCACCAGCGCCTGAAAAACTGTTTTTT.

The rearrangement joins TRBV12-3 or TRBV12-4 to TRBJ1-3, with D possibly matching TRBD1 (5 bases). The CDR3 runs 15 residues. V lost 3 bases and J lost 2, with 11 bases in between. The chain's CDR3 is CASSFGGLAGNTIYF. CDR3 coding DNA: TGTGCCAGCAGTTTCGGGGGACTGGCTGGAAACACCATATATTTT.

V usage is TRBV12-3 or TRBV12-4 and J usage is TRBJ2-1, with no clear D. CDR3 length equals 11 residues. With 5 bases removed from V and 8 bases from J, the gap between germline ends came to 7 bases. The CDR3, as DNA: TGTGCCAGCAGTACACATGATGAGCAGTTCTTC. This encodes CASSTHDEQFF.

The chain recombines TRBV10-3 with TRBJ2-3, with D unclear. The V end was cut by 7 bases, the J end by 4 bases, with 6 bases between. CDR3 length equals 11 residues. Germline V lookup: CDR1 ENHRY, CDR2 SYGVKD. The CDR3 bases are TGTGCCATCACTGTCGCAGATACGCAGTATTTT. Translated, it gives CAITVADTQYF.

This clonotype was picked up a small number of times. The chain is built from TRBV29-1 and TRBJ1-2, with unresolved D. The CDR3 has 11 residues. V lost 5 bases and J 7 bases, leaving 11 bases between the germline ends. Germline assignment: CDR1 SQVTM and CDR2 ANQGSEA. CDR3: CSVYRATGYTF. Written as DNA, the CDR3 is TGCAGCGTTTATCGGGCTACTGGCTACACCTTC.

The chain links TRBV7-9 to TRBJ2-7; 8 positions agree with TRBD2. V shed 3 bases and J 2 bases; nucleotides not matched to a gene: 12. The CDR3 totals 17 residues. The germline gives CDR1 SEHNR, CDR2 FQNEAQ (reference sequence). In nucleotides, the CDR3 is TGTGCCAGCAGCTTCTTAGGGATAGCGGGAATCCCCTACGAGCAGTACTTC. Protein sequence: CASSFLGIAGIPYEQYF.

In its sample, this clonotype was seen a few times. In DNA form, the CDR3 reads TGTGCCAGCTCTTGGACAAGGATTTCCTACGAGCAGTACTTC. This translates into CASSWTRISYEQYF. The chain recombines TRBV4-2 with TRBJ2-7; D perhaps matches TRBD1 (5 bases). Trimming removed 8 bases from V and 1 base from J, with 15 bases in between. Germline lookup yields CDR1 LGHNA and CDR2 YNFKEQ. The CDR3 consists of 14 residues.

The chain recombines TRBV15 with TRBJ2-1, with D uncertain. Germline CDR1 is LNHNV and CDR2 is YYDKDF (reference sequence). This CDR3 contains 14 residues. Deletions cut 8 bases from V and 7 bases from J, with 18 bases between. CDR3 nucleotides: TGTGCCACCGGAGATTTAGGGAAAGAGAATGAGCAGTTCTTC. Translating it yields CATGDLGKENEQFF.

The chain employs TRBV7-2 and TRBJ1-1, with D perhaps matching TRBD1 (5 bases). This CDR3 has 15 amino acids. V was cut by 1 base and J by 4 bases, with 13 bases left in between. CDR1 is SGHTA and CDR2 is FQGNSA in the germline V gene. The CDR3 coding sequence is TGTGCCAGCAGCTTAGTAGGCCCGGGGGGCACTGAAGCTTTCTTT. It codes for CASSLVGPGGTEAFF.

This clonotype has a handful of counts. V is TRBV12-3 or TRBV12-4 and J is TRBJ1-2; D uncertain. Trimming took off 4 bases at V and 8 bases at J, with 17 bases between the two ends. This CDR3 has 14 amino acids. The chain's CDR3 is CASSWGRPTKGYTF. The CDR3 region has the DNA TGTGCCAGCAGTTGGGGTCGCCCTACTAAGGGCTACACCTTC.

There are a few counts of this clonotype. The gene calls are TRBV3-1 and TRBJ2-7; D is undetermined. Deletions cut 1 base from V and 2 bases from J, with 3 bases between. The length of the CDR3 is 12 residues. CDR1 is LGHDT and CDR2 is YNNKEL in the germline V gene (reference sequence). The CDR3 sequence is CASSQGTYEQYF. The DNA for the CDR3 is TGTGCCAGCAGCCAAGGCACCTACGAGCAGTACTTC.

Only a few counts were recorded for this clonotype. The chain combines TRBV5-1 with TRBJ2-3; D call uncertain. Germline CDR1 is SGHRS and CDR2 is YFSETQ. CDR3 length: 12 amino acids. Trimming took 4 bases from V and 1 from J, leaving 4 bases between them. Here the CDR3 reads CASSAGTDTQYF. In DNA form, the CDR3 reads TGCGCCAGCAGCGCTGGCACAGATACGCAGTATTTT.

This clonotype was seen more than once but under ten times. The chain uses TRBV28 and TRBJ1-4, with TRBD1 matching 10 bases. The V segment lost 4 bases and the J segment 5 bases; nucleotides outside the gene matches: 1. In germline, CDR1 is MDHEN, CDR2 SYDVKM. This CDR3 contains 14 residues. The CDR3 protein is CASSWTGGNEKLFF. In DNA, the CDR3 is TGTGCCAGCAGTTGGACAGGGGGGAATGAAAAACTGTTTTTT.

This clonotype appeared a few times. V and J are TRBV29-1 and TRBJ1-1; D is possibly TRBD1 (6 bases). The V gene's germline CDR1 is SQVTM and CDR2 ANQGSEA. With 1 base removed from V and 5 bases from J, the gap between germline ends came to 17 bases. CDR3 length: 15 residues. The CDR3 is CSVEVRRGAVTEAFF. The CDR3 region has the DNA TGCAGCGTTGAAGTACGTAGGGGGGCGGTAACTGAAGCTTTCTTT.